This T cell receptor beta chain was captured in a study of blood T cell repertoires in COVID-19 (dated by TCRdb to 2020 to 2021). Study-wide context: Collaborator samples came from the United States, Italy and Spain and covered acute and convalescent phases of COVID-19. The material from the prospective study consisted of cDNA or gDNA derived from T cells, B-cell-depleted T cells, or PBMCs. The dataset comprised deeply sampled blood TCRbeta repertoires from subjects exposed to, actively infected with, or recovered from COVID-19. A freely available public database, intended as a resource for researchers studying the immune response to SARS-CoV-2, is where the repertoires were released. The samples were drawn from the first 160 participants of the ongoing ImmuneRACE study and from 1,254 subjects provided by 6 global collaborators. A de-identified subject ID, COVID-19 status, age in years and sex were almost always included in the sample metadata. Where available, HLA class I and class II types were obtained from metadata supplied by the sample provider rather than from assay-based typing.

TCRbeta CDR3 regions were amplified from genomic DNA by means of the immunoSEQ Assay, a bias-controlled multiplex PCR. As for how the authors treated the data: Nucleated cell counts per sample were estimated from amplification of reference gene primers within the assay. To quantify the absolute abundance of each unique TCRbeta CDR3 rearrangement, sequence reads were collapsed and filtered. For each sample, productive Simpson clonality was calculated by taking the square root of Simpson's diversity index across productive rearrangements. TCRdb retrieved this table from immuneACCESS and kept in-frame rearrangements only. Not all clones are present; in checked studies, unresolved V genes account for under half, and no reason is known for the remainder. For V, J and clone size, that table is used; D and trimming come from the DNA. The sample yields about 68,000 clones; roughly 90% were counted once. Together, the top ten hold around 7.8% of the sample.

One collaborating source in Seattle enrolled patients while the patients were actively infected and followed the patients over time throughout the course of disease. The collaborating institutions used their own protocols to collect whole blood in K2EDTA tubes. For TCRbeta analysis, collaborators shipped samples as frozen whole blood, isolated PBMCs, or DNA extracted from either of those sample types. Comment on this clone: Its antigen is not yet known. Qualities for individual bases were not recorded, and no much larger clone is one base off.

Study-wide findings and limitations: The quantity of clinical and demographic metadata differed by source and by participant and was supplied without curation.

The sequencing input was peripheral blood. The sequence was collected from a man aged 40-49 years with COVID-19, enrolled during active disease.

The DNA sequence follows: TGCAGCGTTGAACCTAGCGGGGACCAAGAGACCCAGTACTTC. Translated, it reads CSVEPSGDQETQYF. The V and J genes are TRBV29-1 and TRBJ2-5, with TRBD2 matching 9 junction bases. CDR1 and CDR2, per the germline V gene, are SQVTM and ANQGSEA. The CDR3 sequence holds 14 residues, the cysteine and phenylalanine included. Only the CDR3 DNA stays, 42 bases, in frame from base 1. V lost 2 bases and J lost 0 bases, and the count of bases not matched to a germline gene is 1.